Listed below are T cell receptor beta chains from one sample, sequenced in a study of blood T cell repertoires in COVID-19. Data came from immunoSEQ multiplex PCR; TCRdb stores just in-frame clones and leaves some out. The sample has 300,000 to 400,000 clones, 75% to 90% seen once. Sequencing input: peripheral blood. The source of these receptors is a woman aged 55 to 70 with COVID-19, enrolled during active disease. Each CDR3 is given with its conserved first and last residue. D genes are given only for firm matches. Part of the rows lack a size; the others show once, few, many or a class for expanded clones.

v_call: TRBV18; j_call: TRBJ2-2; clone_size: -; d_call: -; cdr3_aa: CASSPGTSATTGELFF; cdr3_nt: TGTGCCAGCTCACCAGGGACATCTGCGACCACCGGGGAGCTGTTTTTT
v_call: TRBV10-3; j_call: TRBJ1-2; clone_size: -; d_call: -; cdr3_aa: CAIKGQVGGGYTF; cdr3_nt: TGTGCCATCAAGGGGCAGGTCGGTGGTGGCTACACCTTC
v_call: TRBV10-1; j_call: TRBJ2-7; clone_size: -; d_call: TRBD1; cdr3_aa: CASSGGRTGGSYEQYF; cdr3_nt: TGCGCCAGCAGTGGGGGAAGGACAGGGGGTTCCTACGAGCAGTACTTC
v_call: TRBV7-2; j_call: TRBJ1-4; clone_size: -; d_call: -; cdr3_aa: CASSFTRGEKLFF; cdr3_nt: TGTGCCAGCAGCTTCACCCGCGGGGAAAAACTGTTTTTT
v_call: TRBV2; j_call: TRBJ2-5; clone_size: -; d_call: TRBD2; cdr3_aa: CASSERLAGAPYQETQYF; cdr3_nt: TGTGCCAGCAGTGAAAGACTAGCGGGGGCACCGTACCAAGAGACCCAGTACTTC
v_call: TRBV4-2; j_call: TRBJ2-1; clone_size: -; d_call: TRBD2; cdr3_aa: CASSQGSLAGGPGEEQFF; cdr3_nt: TGTGCCAGCAGCCAAGGTTCACTAGCGGGGGGCCCGGGTGAAGAGCAGTTCTTC
v_call: TRBV14; j_call: TRBJ2-1; clone_size: -; d_call: -; cdr3_aa: CASSLSSYNEQFF; cdr3_nt: TGTGCCAGCAGCCTCAGCTCCTACAATGAGCAGTTCTTC
v_call: TRBV7-6; j_call: TRBJ2-5; clone_size: -; d_call: -; cdr3_aa: CASSSEGAGGETQYF; cdr3_nt: TGTGCCAGCAGCTCGGAGGGGGCGGGAGGAGAGACCCAGTACTTC
v_call: TRBV11-3; j_call: TRBJ2-1; clone_size: once; d_call: TRBD2; cdr3_aa: CASSRGGAYNEQFF; cdr3_nt: TGTGCCAGCAGCCGCGGGGGGGCCTACAATGAGCAGTTCTTC
v_call: TRBV11-2; j_call: TRBJ2-3; clone_size: -; d_call: TRBD2; cdr3_aa: CASSRLAGGYTDTQYF; cdr3_nt: TGTGCCAGCAGCCGACTAGCGGGGGGCTACACAGATACGCAGTATTTT
v_call: TRBV7-6; j_call: TRBJ1-1; clone_size: -; d_call: TRBD1; cdr3_aa: CASSWRGRNTEAFF; cdr3_nt: TGTGCCAGCAGCTGGAGGGGGCGGAACACTGAAGCTTTCTTT
v_call: TRBV12-3/TRBV12-4; j_call: TRBJ1-5; clone_size: -; d_call: TRBD1; cdr3_aa: CASRRTGDQPQHF; cdr3_nt: TGTGCCAGCAGGAGAACAGGGGATCAGCCCCAGCATTTT
v_call: TRBV9; j_call: TRBJ2-3; clone_size: -; d_call: -; cdr3_aa: CASSVLARTDTQYF; cdr3_nt: TGTGCCAGCAGCGTCTTAGCACGGACAGATACGCAGTATTTT
v_call: TRBV5-8; j_call: TRBJ1-1; clone_size: -; d_call: -; cdr3_aa: CASSLKGMSTEAFF; cdr3_nt: TGTGCCAGCAGCTTGAAGGGGATGAGTACTGAAGCTTTCTTT
v_call: TRBV7-2; j_call: TRBJ1-1; clone_size: -; d_call: -; cdr3_aa: CASSPLPEAFF; cdr3_nt: TGTGCCAGCAGCCCCCTACCTGAAGCTTTCTTT
v_call: TRBV10-2; j_call: TRBJ2-7; clone_size: -; d_call: -; cdr3_aa: CASSLTASLYEQYF; cdr3_nt: TGCGCCAGCAGCTTGACAGCCTCCCTCTACGAGCAGTACTTC
v_call: TRBV7-8; j_call: TRBJ1-6; clone_size: few; d_call: TRBD1; cdr3_aa: CASSPRTGWDNSPLHF; cdr3_nt: TGTGCCAGCAGCCCCAGGACAGGCTGGGATAATTCACCCCTCCACTTT
v_call: TRBV27; j_call: TRBJ1-4; clone_size: -; d_call: -; cdr3_aa: CASSLEGSNEKLFF; cdr3_nt: TGTGCCAGCAGTTTAGAGGGATCTAATGAAAAACTGTTTTTT
v_call: TRBV4-1; j_call: TRBJ1-2; clone_size: few; d_call: -; cdr3_aa: CASSQEGVVGTRRGYTF; cdr3_nt: TGCGCCAGCAGCCAAGAAGGGGTTGTCGGCACCAGGAGAGGCTACACCTTC
v_call: TRBV2; j_call: TRBJ2-1; clone_size: -; d_call: -; cdr3_aa: CASSEYVEQFF; cdr3_nt: TGTGCCAGCAGTGAGTATGTAGAGCAGTTCTTC
v_call: TRBV7-9; j_call: TRBJ2-7; clone_size: -; d_call: TRBD1; cdr3_aa: CASGPTTGAVYEQYF; cdr3_nt: TGTGCCAGCGGACCGACCACAGGGGCGGTTTACGAGCAGTACTTC
v_call: TRBV5-1; j_call: TRBJ1-1; clone_size: few; d_call: TRBD1; cdr3_aa: CASTSGTGNFAEAFF; cdr3_nt: TGCGCCAGCACCTCCGGGACAGGGAATTTTGCTGAAGCTTTCTTT
v_call: TRBV3-1/TRBV3-2; j_call: TRBJ2-3; clone_size: -; d_call: TRBD2; cdr3_aa: CASSLWTSGGATDTQYF; cdr3_nt: TGTGCCAGCAGCCTCTGGACTAGCGGGGGGGCAACCGATACGCAGTATTTT
v_call: TRBV28; j_call: TRBJ1-3; clone_size: -; d_call: -; cdr3_aa: CASSESGSGNTIYF; cdr3_nt: TGTGCCAGCAGTGAATCGGGTTCTGGAAACACCATATATTTT
v_call: TRBV2; j_call: TRBJ1-1; clone_size: -; d_call: -; cdr3_aa: CASRSHRDTEAFF; cdr3_nt: TGTGCCAGCAGGTCCCACAGGGATACTGAAGCTTTCTTT
v_call: TRBV7-2; j_call: TRBJ1-5; clone_size: -; d_call: -; cdr3_aa: CASSLMRDWPQHF; cdr3_nt: TGTGCCAGCAGCTTGATGAGAGATTGGCCCCAGCATTTT
v_call: TRBV7-9; j_call: TRBJ1-5; clone_size: -; d_call: -; cdr3_aa: CASSPGVAGAPQHF; cdr3_nt: TGTGCCAGCAGCCCAGGGGTTGCTGGGGCGCCCCAGCATTTT
v_call: TRBV18; j_call: TRBJ2-3; clone_size: once; d_call: TRBD1; cdr3_aa: CASSPLGQATDTQYF; cdr3_nt: TGTGCCAGCTCACCATTAGGACAGGCCACAGATACGCAGTATTTT
v_call: TRBV9; j_call: TRBJ2-1; clone_size: once; d_call: TRBD2; cdr3_aa: CATSPGLAGGGQFF; cdr3_nt: TGTGCCACCTCACCGGGACTAGCGGGGGGGGGACAGTTCTTC
v_call: TRBV30; j_call: TRBJ2-2; clone_size: -; d_call: TRBD2; cdr3_aa: CAWSGRSGKELFF; cdr3_nt: TGTGCCTGGAGTGGTCGCAGCGGGAAGGAGCTGTTTTTT
v_call: TRBV3-1/TRBV3-2; j_call: TRBJ1-1; clone_size: -; d_call: TRBD1; cdr3_aa: CASSHAGGGVDTEAFF; cdr3_nt: TGTGCCAGCAGCCATGCAGGGGGCGGAGTGGACACTGAAGCTTTCTTT
v_call: TRBV6-5; j_call: TRBJ1-2; clone_size: -; d_call: TRBD1; cdr3_aa: CASTTDRVAGYTF; cdr3_nt: TGTGCCAGCACCACGGACAGGGTGGCTGGCTACACCTTC
v_call: TRBV3-1/TRBV3-2; j_call: TRBJ2-3; clone_size: -; d_call: TRBD2; cdr3_aa: CASSQDLRLAGASTDTQYF; cdr3_nt: TGTGCCAGCAGCCAAGATCTCAGACTAGCGGGGGCTAGCACAGATACGCAGTATTTT
v_call: TRBV5-5; j_call: TRBJ1-2; clone_size: many; d_call: TRBD1; cdr3_aa: CASSPWTGGNYGYTF; cdr3_nt: TGTGCCAGCAGCCCATGGACAGGTGGCAACTATGGCTACACCTTC
v_call: TRBV20-1; j_call: TRBJ2-1; clone_size: -; d_call: -; cdr3_aa: CSASSGHKGEQFF; cdr3_nt: TGCAGTGCTAGTTCTGGGCACAAAGGTGAGCAGTTCTTC
v_call: TRBV19; j_call: TRBJ1-5; clone_size: -; d_call: -; cdr3_aa: CASSMSGAPSVRQPQHF; cdr3_nt: TGTGCCAGTAGTATGTCAGGGGCCCCCTCCGTCAGGCAGCCCCAGCATTTT
v_call: TRBV2; j_call: TRBJ2-1; clone_size: few; d_call: TRBD2; cdr3_aa: CASSFLAGDNEQFF; cdr3_nt: TGTGCCAGCAGTTTTCTAGCGGGGGACAATGAGCAGTTCTTC
v_call: TRBV2; j_call: TRBJ1-1; clone_size: once; d_call: TRBD1; cdr3_aa: CASRQGAGVFEAFF; cdr3_nt: TGTGCCAGCCGACAGGGAGCAGGAGTTTTTGAAGCTTTCTTT
v_call: TRBV5-1; j_call: TRBJ1-1; clone_size: -; d_call: -; cdr3_aa: CASSLGRGNEAFF; cdr3_nt: TGCGCCAGCAGCTTGGGCAGGGGCAATGAAGCTTTCTTT
v_call: TRBV9; j_call: TRBJ2-3; clone_size: -; d_call: -; cdr3_aa: CASSPGGTDTQYF; cdr3_nt: TGTGCCAGCTCCCCGGGGGGCACAGATACGCAGTATTTT